This entry features one TCR beta chain sequence. What it recognizes is unknown. Germline V gene lookup returns CDR1 DFQATT and CDR2 SNEGSKA (reference sequence). This CDR3 region has 13 residues. TCRdb re-called the 5' RACE reads and catalogs CDR3 proteins one per entry, DNA excluded. This sample contains about 140,000 distinct CDR3 sequences. This specimen comes from a study of T cells expressing NK-cell markers. Study results and limitations: There were a handful of donors in whom these clonotypes also led the CD3+CD56-NKG2C+ fraction.

This rearrangement joins TRBV20-1 to TRBJ2-1; TCRdb lists TRBD1, though no DNA is available to test this call. The sequence came from a young man in good health. Input material: blood T cells: a sorted CD56 or NKG2C T cell subset, CD4+ or CD8+ T cells, or bulk PBMC T cells (not recorded which). CDR3 protein: CSAATGPTNEQFF.